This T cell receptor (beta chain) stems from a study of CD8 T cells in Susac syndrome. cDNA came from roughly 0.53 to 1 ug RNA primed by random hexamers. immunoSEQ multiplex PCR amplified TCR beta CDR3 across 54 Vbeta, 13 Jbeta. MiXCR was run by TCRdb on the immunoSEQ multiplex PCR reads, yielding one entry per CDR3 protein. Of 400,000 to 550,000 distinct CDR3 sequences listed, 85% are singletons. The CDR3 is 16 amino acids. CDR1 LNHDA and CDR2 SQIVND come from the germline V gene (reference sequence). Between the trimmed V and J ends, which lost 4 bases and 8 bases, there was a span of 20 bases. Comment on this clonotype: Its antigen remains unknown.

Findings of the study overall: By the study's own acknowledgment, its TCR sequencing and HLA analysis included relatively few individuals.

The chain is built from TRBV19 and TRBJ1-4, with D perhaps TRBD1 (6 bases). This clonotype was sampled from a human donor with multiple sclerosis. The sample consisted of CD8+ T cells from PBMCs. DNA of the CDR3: TGTGCCAGTAGTACCGACCCCTACAGGGTAGGGGAAAAACTGTTTTTT. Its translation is CASSTDPYRVGEKLFF. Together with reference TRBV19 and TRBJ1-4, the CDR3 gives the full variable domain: DGGITQSPKYLFRKEGQNVTLSCEQNLNHDAMYWYRQDPGQGLRLIYYSQIVNDFQKGDIAEGYSVSREKKESFPLTVTSAQKNPTAFYLCASSTDPYRVGEKLFFGSGTQLSVL.